This TCR beta chain was sequenced for a study of CD8+ T cells in alopecia areata. About the research overall: By percentage of affected scalp area, the severity of treated patients was scored.

As for treatment: oral pan-JAK inhibitor, 5-10 mg twice daily. RNA extraction and reverse transcription yielded cDNA as sequencing template. Data came from immunoSEQ multiplex PCR; TCRdb stores just in-frame clones and leaves some out. The sample has approximately 210,000 clones; more than 55% are singletons. Trimming at V came to 4 bases and at J to 3 bases, leaving 4 bases not matched to a gene. Germline CDR1 reads SGHRS; CDR2 reads YFSETQ. This CDR3 comprises 15 residues. The clonotype originates from a human donor with alopecia areata. Source: CD4+ T cells sorted from blood, taken around week 46, from a patient treated with tofacitinib. The V call is TRBV5-1, the J call TRBJ2-2, with 9 nucleotides matching TRBD1. In DNA form, the CDR3 reads TGCGCCAGCAGCCGGACAGGGGATCACACCGGGGAGCTGTTTTTT. Its translation is CASSRTGDHTGELFF.